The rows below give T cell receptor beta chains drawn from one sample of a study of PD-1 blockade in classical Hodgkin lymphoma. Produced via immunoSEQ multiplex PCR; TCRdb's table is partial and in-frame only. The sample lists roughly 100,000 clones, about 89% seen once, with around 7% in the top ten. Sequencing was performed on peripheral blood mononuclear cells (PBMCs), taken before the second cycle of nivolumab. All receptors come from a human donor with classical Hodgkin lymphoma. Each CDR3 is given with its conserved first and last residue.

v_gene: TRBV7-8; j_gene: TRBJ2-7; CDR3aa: CASSPQESYEQYF
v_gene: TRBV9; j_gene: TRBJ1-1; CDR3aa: CASSFLGQAGTEAFF
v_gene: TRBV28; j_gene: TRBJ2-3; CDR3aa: CASSKTSGATDTQYF
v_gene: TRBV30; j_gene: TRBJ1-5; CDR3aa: CAWRRTGINQPQHF
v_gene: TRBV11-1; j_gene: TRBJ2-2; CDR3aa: CASSPLRGAGELFF
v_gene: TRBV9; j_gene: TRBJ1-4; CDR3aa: CASSVARGLGEKLFF
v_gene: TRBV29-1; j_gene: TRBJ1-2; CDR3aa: CSVEGRNYGYTF
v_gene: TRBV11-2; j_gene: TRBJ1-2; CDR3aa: CASSIQTLGGYGYTF
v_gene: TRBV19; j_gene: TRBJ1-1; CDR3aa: CASSTGQGAHTEAFF
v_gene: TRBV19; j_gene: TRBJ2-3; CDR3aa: CASTTYGGTGGTDTQYF
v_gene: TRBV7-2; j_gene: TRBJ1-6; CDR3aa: CASSLDPGTLSSYNSPLHF
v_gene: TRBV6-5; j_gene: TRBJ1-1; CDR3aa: CASSSRQNTEAFF
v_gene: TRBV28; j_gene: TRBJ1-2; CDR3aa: CASSSGRVYGYTF
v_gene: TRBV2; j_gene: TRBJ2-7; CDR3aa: CASSESGQGGSYEQYF